The rows below give T cell receptor beta chains drawn from one sample of a study of T cell repertoires in cytomegalovirus infection. MiXCR, applied by TCRdb to the reads, yields one record per CDR3 protein. The repertoire holds roughly 760,000 distinct CDR3 sequences, with 35% as singletons. The sequencing input was PBMCs. The receptors stem from a human donor in good health (CMV status not recorded). Some clones in this sample may be carry-over from other donors' samples. Each CDR3 is given with its conserved first and last residue. Each record gives: V gene, J gene, clone size, D gene, CDR3 protein, CDR3 DNA. A D gene is named only where the DNA matches it firmly. Expanded clones are given a class, and other clones once, few, many or no size at all.

TRBV5-4	TRBJ2-2	.	TRBD2	CASSSPQTSGRGSGELFF	TGTGCCAGCAGCTCGCCACAGACTAGCGGGAGGGGTTCCGGGGAGCTGTTTTTT
TRBV20-1	TRBJ2-1	.	TRBD2	CSARGTSRHEQFF	TGCAGTGCTAGAGGGACTAGTCGTCATGAGCAGTTCTTC
TRBV12-3/TRBV12-4	TRBJ1-5	.	.	CASSPPTGWQPQHF	TGTGCCAGCAGTCCCCCGACAGGATGGCAGCCCCAGCATTTT
TRBV6-1	TRBJ2-7	.	.	CASLPRTIDEQYF	TGTGCCAGCTTACCCCGGACTATCGACGAGCAGTACTTC
TRBV30	TRBJ2-5	.	TRBD2	CAWSAKRGYQETQYF	TGTGCCTGGAGTGCAAAGCGGGGGTACCAAGAGACCCAGTACTTC
TRBV7-8	TRBJ2-1	few	.	CASSVERTPSFWQFF	TGTGCCAGCAGCGTAGAGCGGACCCCCTCGTTTTGGCAGTTCTTC
TRBV5-8	TRBJ2-5	.	.	CASSPYRSLGTQYF	TGTGCCAGCAGCCCTTATCGGAGTCTGGGGACCCAGTACTTC
TRBV7-6	TRBJ2-5	many	TRBD2	CASSSTPSSGRFQETQYF	TGTGCCAGCAGCTCTACCCCGAGTAGCGGGCGGTTCCAGGAGACCCAGTACTTC
TRBV5-1	TRBJ2-1	.	.	CASRPSYNEQFF	TGCGCCAGCAGGCCCAGTTACAATGAGCAGTTCTTC
TRBV7-2	TRBJ1-3	many	.	CASSPTPGRNTIYF	TGTGCCAGCAGCCCGACACCCGGGAGAAACACCATATATTTT
TRBV9	TRBJ2-1	once	.	CASSVETPGQQFF	TGTGCCAGCAGCGTAGAAACGCCCGGACAGCAGTTCTTC
TRBV28	TRBJ2-3	.	TRBD2	CASSGTSGESTDTQYF	TGTGCCAGCAGCGGTACTAGCGGGGAAAGCACAGATACGCAGTATTTT
TRBV4-1	TRBJ2-7	.	TRBD1	CASSHVDRDEQYF	TGCGCCAGCAGCCATGTGGACAGGGACGAGCAGTACTTC
TRBV7-2	TRBJ2-6	few	.	CASSPWAVSGANVLTF	TGTGCCAGCAGCCCTTGGGCGGTGTCAGGGGCCAACGTCCTGACTTTC
TRBV14	TRBJ2-1	few	.	CASSRGGWVNEQFF	TGTGCCAGCAGCAGGGGGGGGTGGGTCAATGAGCAGTTCTTC
TRBV12-3/TRBV12-4	TRBJ2-2	few	.	CASSFRFLGDTGELFF	TGTGCCAGCAGTTTCAGGTTTCTGGGGGACACCGGGGAGCTGTTTTTT
TRBV7-8	TRBJ2-7	few	.	CASSFRPGSYEQYF	TGTGCCAGCAGTTTCCGGCCAGGCTCCTACGAGCAGTACTTC
TRBV12-3/TRBV12-4	TRBJ2-6	.	TRBD2	CASTLAGTVANVLTF	TGTGCCAGCACCTTAGCGGGAACAGTGGCCAACGTCCTGACTTTC
TRBV11-2	TRBJ1-2	.	.	CASSQGPGNGYTF	TGTGCCAGCAGCCAGGGACCTGGTAATGGCTACACCTTC
TRBV14	TRBJ1-5	.	.	CASSRTWPQHF	TGTGCCAGCAGCCGGACGTGGCCCCAGCATTTT
TRBV11-2	TRBJ2-2	.	.	CASSLRSGINTGELFF	TGTGCCAGCAGCTTACGGTCAGGGATAAACACCGGGGAGCTGTTTTTT
TRBV7-6	TRBJ1-1	.	TRBD1	CASSTSSGGNTEAFF	TGTGCCAGCAGCACAAGCTCAGGGGGGAACACTGAAGCTTTCTTT